Shown below are 23 T cell receptor beta chains from a single sample sequenced in a study of CXCR3-negative and CXCR3-positive naive CD8 T cells. The method, 5' RACE with UMI labels, was used to prepare the TRB cDNA libraries. Each CDR3 protein gets one entry in TCRdb, which reprocessed the 5' RACE reads and gives no DNA. This repertoire includes 90,000 to 100,000 distinct CDR3 sequences. Specimen: naive CXCR3- CD8+ T cells from blood. Specified subset: CD45RO-CCR7+CD27+CD95- naive CD8+ T cells lacking CXCR3 (TNR3-). All receptors come from a human donor in good health. Some clones in this sample may be carry-over from other donors' samples.

The chain links TRBV20-1 to TRBJ1-1. Germline CDR1 and CDR2: DFQATT and SNEGSKA (reference sequence). The CDR3 consists of 18 residues. The CDR3 is CSALALSGELFMNTEAFF.

The V gene is TRBV4-1, the J gene TRBJ1-1; the TCRdb D gene call, TRBD1, has no DNA to confirm it. The CDR3 has 13 residues. Germline lookup yields CDR1 MGHRA and CDR2 YSYEKL. This chain's CDR3 is CASSQSRDTEAFF.

V is TRBV6-4 and J is TRBJ1-1; TCRdb indicates TRBD1, and absent DNA this call remains unverified. CDR3 length: 16 residues. CDR1 and CDR2 from the germline V gene are MRHNA and SNTAGT. The CDR3 sequence is CASSDSGQGANTEAFF.

V gene TRBV10-1 combines with J gene TRBJ2-1; lacking DNA, the TRBD2 call made by TCRdb goes unchecked. This CDR3 spans 16 amino acids. The germline CDR1 and CDR2 sequences are WNHNN and SYGVQD (reference sequence). The CDR3 sequence is CASSSLGAGDPNEQFF.

The J gene is TRBJ2-2, the V gene TRBV20-1; as DNA is missing, the TRBD2 call by TCRdb cannot be tested. Germline loops: CDR1 DFQATT, CDR2 SNEGSKA (reference sequence). The CDR3 covers 16 residues. CDR3 region: CSARDGSVENTGELFF.

This chain links TRBV12-3 or TRBV12-4 with TRBJ1-2; TCRdb names TRBD1, which stays unverified in the absence of DNA. CDR3 size: 15 residues. The CDR3 reads CASSLTSTGVRGYTF.

The chain uses TRBV19 and TRBJ2-3; TCRdb's D gene call, TRBD2, goes unchecked for lack of DNA. CDR1 is LNHDA and CDR2 is SQIVND in the germline V gene (reference sequence). The CDR3 has 13 residues. The CDR3 loop reads CATTTSLTDTQYF. Filled out from reference TRBV19 and TRBJ2-3, the complete variable domain reads DGGITQSPKYLFRKEGQNVTLSCEQNLNHDAMYWYRQDPGQGLRLIYYSQIVNDFQKGDIAEGYSVSREKKESFPLTVTSAQKNPTAFYLCATTTSLTDTQYFGPGTRLTVL.

This chain uses TRBV10-3 with TRBJ1-2. Germline V gene sequence: CDR1 ENHRY, CDR2 SYGVKD. The CDR3 contains 13 residues. CDR3 residues: CAISEIMGEGYTF.

V usage is TRBV11-2 and J usage is TRBJ2-1; TCRdb's D gene call, TRBD2, goes unchecked for lack of DNA. CDR1 SGHAT and CDR2 FQNNGV come from the germline V gene. The CDR3 totals 15 residues. The CDR3 sequence: CASSLEASANNEQFF.

V gene TRBV7-9 combines with J gene TRBJ1-2. Germline V CDR1 and CDR2: SEHNR, FQNEAQ (reference sequence). The CDR3 loop spans 15 amino acids. The CDR3 here is CASSSAGTFGYGYTF. Drawing the rest from reference TRBV7-9 and TRBJ1-2, the complete variable domain is DTGVSQNPRHKITKRGQNVTFRCDPISEHNRLYWYRQTLGQGPEFLTYFQNEAQLEKSRLLSDRFSAERPKGSFSTLEIQRTEQGDSAMYLCASSSAGTFGYGYTFGSGTRLTVV.

The V gene is TRBV7-2, the J gene TRBJ2-7. The V gene's germline CDR1 is SGHTA and CDR2 FQGNSA. CDR3 size: 14 residues. CDR3 sequence: CASSLFGVSWEQYF.

The chain carries TRBV9 and TRBJ2-1; TCRdb's D call of TRBD2 is untestable without DNA. The CDR3 has 16 residues. Germline CDR1 SGDLS, CDR2 YYNGEE. The CDR3 is CASSVEGREAYNEQFF.

The chain has TRBV11-1 and TRBJ2-1. CDR1 and CDR2 from the germline V gene are SGHAT and FQDESV (reference sequence). This CDR3 region has 13 residues. CDR3 protein: CASSPPAYNEQFF.

The gene calls are TRBV7-2 and TRBJ2-1; without DNA, the TCRdb call of TRBD1 cannot be checked. There are 16 residues in the CDR3. Germline loops: CDR1 SGHTA, CDR2 FQGNSA. CDR3: CASSLVGGAGYNEQFF.

This chain connects TRBV7-2 to TRBJ2-7; TCRdb designates TRBD1, a call that cannot be tested without DNA. CDR3 size: 15 residues. The germline V gene encodes CDR1 SGHTA and CDR2 FQGNSA. CDR3 loop: CPSSLGGGPTYEQYF.

The chain employs TRBV10-1 and TRBJ1-5; TCRdb lists TRBD1, though no DNA is available to test this call. The CDR3 sequence is 14 residues long. Germline V gene data show CDR1 as WNHNN and CDR2 as SYGVQD (reference sequence). The CDR3 is CASQTGYCDQPQHF.

J is TRBJ1-1 and V is TRBV13; TCRdb names TRBD1, which stays unverified in the absence of DNA. Germline V gene data show CDR1 as PRHDT and CDR2 as FYEKMQ (reference sequence). There are 15 residues in the CDR3. CDR3 region: CASSPTDRVATEAFF.

The chain joins TRBV4-3 to TRBJ2-5; the D call of TRBD2 rests on TCRdb alone, since no DNA is present to check it. The CDR3 runs to 17 residues. Per germline, CDR1 LGHNA and CDR2 YSLEER. The CDR3: CASSRIMAGGRQETQYF.

The rearrangement uses TRBV15 and TRBJ2-5; the D call from TCRdb, TRBD2, cannot be confirmed without DNA. Germline CDR1 and CDR2: LNHNV and YYDKDF (reference sequence). The CDR3 has 14 residues. This chain's CDR3 is CATSKRREAETQYF.

V is TRBV28 and J is TRBJ2-1; TCRdb lists TRBD1, though no DNA is available to test this call. The germline CDR1 and CDR2 sequences are MDHEN and SYDVKM. The CDR3 is made up of 15 amino acids. CDR3 sequence: CASSTGTETYNEQFF.

V is TRBV28 and J is TRBJ2-1; lacking DNA, the TRBD1 call made by TCRdb goes unchecked. Germline V gives CDR1 MDHEN, CDR2 SYDVKM. The CDR3 is 17 amino acids. CDR3 sequence reads: CASSPRPTGEWYNEQFF.

The chain recombines TRBV5-5 with TRBJ2-2; there is no DNA to check the TCRdb D call of TRBD1. Per the germline V gene, CDR1 is SGHKS and CDR2 is YYEKEE (reference sequence). CDR3 size: 16 residues. This CDR3 is CASSLRQASNTGELFF.

The chain joins TRBV28 to TRBJ2-2. Germline values: CDR1 MDHEN, CDR2 SYDVKM. The CDR3 runs 16 residues. This CDR3 is CASSSASVGFTGELFF.